This T cell receptor beta chain came from a study of cytomegalovirus exposure and HLA in healthy donors. In the study overall: Roughly 80 million unique TCRs from HLA-typed donors were held in an early data release.

Study results and caveats: The authors considered a cluster of highly shared sequence variants likely to be a sequencing artifact. The study flagged some 170 TCR beta chains as cytomegalovirus-associated.

CDR1 and CDR2 (germline): MNHEY, SVGAGI. With 2 bases removed from V and 1 base from J, the gap between germline ends came to 8 bases. The CDR3 contains 14 residues. In regard to this clone: Its antigen is undetermined. This CDR3 is also generated by other DNA sequences in the sample.

Both 60 Vbeta primers and 13 Jbeta primers went into the PCR. Here immunoSEQ multiplex PCR was the method, and the copy in TCRdb shows in-frame clones only, minus some. The sample has around 170,000 clones, approximately 78% seen once; the top ten hold less than 0.85%. V and J are TRBV6-5 and TRBJ1-1; D ambiguous. Sequenced input: PBMCs. This TCR derives from a young woman in good health and CMV-seronegative. CDR3 residues: CASSYGQANTEAFF. CDR3 nucleotides: TGTGCCAGCAGTTACGGGCAGGCGAACACTGAAGCTTTCTTT.